This T cell receptor (beta chain) stems from a study of T cells in Graves' hyperthyroidism and ophthalmopathy. Germline V lookup: CDR1 MNHNS, CDR2 SASEGT. CDR3 length: 14 residues. Between the trimmed V and J ends, which lost 8 bases and 0 bases, there was a span of 14 bases. In this sample, this clonotype turned up a few times. Template material for amplifying TCR beta CDR3 regions consisted of RNA transcripts. With the HTBI primer set, the TCR CDR3 went through a first round of RT-PCR. One entry per CDR3 protein, called by TCRdb with MiXCR from the multiplex PCR reads. The table has roughly 580,000 distinct CDR3 sequences, roughly 14% seen once.

The V call is TRBV6-1, the J call TRBJ2-7, with D unclear. This TCR came from a woman aged 25 to 39 with Graves' hyperthyroidism that later progressed to Graves' ophthalmopathy. The sample taken for sequencing was blood. In DNA, the CDR3 is TGTGCCAGCCGACCGACCACGAGCTCCTACGAGCAGTACTTC. It translates to CASRPTTSSYEQYF.